A selection of T cell receptor beta chains follows, all from one sample in a study of CXCR3-negative and CXCR3-positive naive CD8 T cells. TCRdb reprocessed the 5' RACE reads, keeping one entry per CDR3 protein, no DNA. This sample contains under 85,000 distinct CDR3 sequences. Sequenced sample: naive CXCR3- CD8+ T cells from blood. Receptor source: a human donor in good health. Some clones in this sample may be carry-over from other donors' samples. Each CDR3 is given with its conserved first and last residue.

v_gene: TRBV12-3/TRBV12-4; j_gene: TRBJ2-1; CDR3aa: CASSLIGGHNEQFF
v_gene: TRBV5-1; j_gene: TRBJ1-2; CDR3aa: CASSPESANYGYTF
v_gene: TRBV7-9; j_gene: TRBJ1-2; CDR3aa: CASSPWRGTTYGYTF
v_gene: TRBV7-3; j_gene: TRBJ2-1; CDR3aa: CASSPSWQSYNEQFF
v_gene: TRBV11-3; j_gene: TRBJ2-3; CDR3aa: CASSEAGGTWEYF
v_gene: TRBV29-1; j_gene: TRBJ2-3; CDR3aa: CSVEGMTSFGTDTQYF
v_gene: TRBV30; j_gene: TRBJ1-4; CDR3aa: CAWTTGSAPEKLFF
v_gene: TRBV7-8; j_gene: TRBJ2-3; CDR3aa: CASSLDAGTDTQYF
v_gene: TRBV14; j_gene: TRBJ2-5; CDR3aa: CASSQERTSGNQETQYF
v_gene: TRBV28; j_gene: TRBJ2-7; CDR3aa: CASRKTGFEEQYF
v_gene: TRBV7-7; j_gene: TRBJ2-5; CDR3aa: CASSVITSGDEETQYF
v_gene: TRBV29-1; j_gene: TRBJ1-2; CDR3aa: CSVEQQGARSGYTF
v_gene: TRBV3-1; j_gene: TRBJ2-3; CDR3aa: CASSQDLRTSGGARDTQYF
v_gene: TRBV29-1; j_gene: TRBJ2-5; CDR3aa: CSVEGGEDQETQYF
v_gene: TRBV5-1; j_gene: TRBJ1-1; CDR3aa: CASSLEGLNTEAFF
v_gene: TRBV7-8; j_gene: TRBJ2-1; CDR3aa: CASSLETWGEQFF
v_gene: TRBV3-1; j_gene: TRBJ2-3; CDR3aa: CASSQRTDTQYF
v_gene: TRBV7-7; j_gene: TRBJ2-5; CDR3aa: CASSLGRETQETQYF